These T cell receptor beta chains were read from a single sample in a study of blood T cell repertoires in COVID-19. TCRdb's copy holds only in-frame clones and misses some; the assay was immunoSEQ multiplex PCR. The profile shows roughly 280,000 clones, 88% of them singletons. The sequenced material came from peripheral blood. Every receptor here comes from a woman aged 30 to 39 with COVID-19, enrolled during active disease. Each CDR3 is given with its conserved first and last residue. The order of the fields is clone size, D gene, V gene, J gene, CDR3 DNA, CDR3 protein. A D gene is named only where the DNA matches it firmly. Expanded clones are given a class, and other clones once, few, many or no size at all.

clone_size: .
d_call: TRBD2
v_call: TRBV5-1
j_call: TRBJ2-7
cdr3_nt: TGCGCCAGCAGCTTGGTACCCCAGCGGGAGAGCGAGCAGTACTTC
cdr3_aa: CASSLVPQRESEQYF

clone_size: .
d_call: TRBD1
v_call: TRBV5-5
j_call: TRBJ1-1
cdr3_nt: TGTGCCAGCAGCTTAAGGCGGGACAGTGGGACTGAAGCTTTCTTT
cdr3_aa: CASSLRRDSGTEAFF

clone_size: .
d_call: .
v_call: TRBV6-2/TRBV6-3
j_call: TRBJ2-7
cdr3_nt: TGTGCCAGCAGTTCGGGACTTATCTACGAGCAGTACTTC
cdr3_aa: CASSSGLIYEQYF

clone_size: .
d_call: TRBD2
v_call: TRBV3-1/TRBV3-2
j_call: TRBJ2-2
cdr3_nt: TGTGCCAGCAGCCAAGAGGCGGGAGGGAGCACCGGGGAGCTGTTTTTT
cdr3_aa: CASSQEAGGSTGELFF

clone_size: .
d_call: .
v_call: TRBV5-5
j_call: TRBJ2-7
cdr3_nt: TGTGCCAGCAGCACGTCGGGTGCCTACGAGCAGTACTTC
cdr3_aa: CASSTSGAYEQYF

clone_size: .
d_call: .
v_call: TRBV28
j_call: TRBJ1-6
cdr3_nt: TGTGCCAGCAGTTTTTGGGAGGGGGTAGGGTCACCCCTCCACTTT
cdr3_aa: CASSFWEGVGSPLHF

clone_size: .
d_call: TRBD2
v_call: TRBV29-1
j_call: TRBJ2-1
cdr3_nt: TGCAGCCCCCGGACTAGCGGGTTTGTATGGGAGCAGTTCTTC
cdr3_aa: CSPRTSGFVWEQFF

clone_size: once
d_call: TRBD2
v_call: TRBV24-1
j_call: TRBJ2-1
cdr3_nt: TGTGCCACCAGAGCGGGAGGGCACAATGAGCAGTTCTTC
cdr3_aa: CATRAGGHNEQFF

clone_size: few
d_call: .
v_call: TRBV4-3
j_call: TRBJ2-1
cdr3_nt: TGCGCCAGCAGCCAAGAAGGTGGGAGTGAACCCTACAATGAGCAGTTCTTC
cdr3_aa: CASSQEGGSEPYNEQFF

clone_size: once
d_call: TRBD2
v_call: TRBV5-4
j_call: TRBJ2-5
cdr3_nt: TGTGCCAGCAGCTTGGCGCTGCGGGAGGGAGAGACCCAGTACTTC
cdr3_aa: CASSLALREGETQYF

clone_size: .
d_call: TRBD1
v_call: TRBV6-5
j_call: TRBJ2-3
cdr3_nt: TGTGCCAGCAGACAAACAGGGGGCTTGGGAGATACGCAGTATTTT
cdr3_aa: CASRQTGGLGDTQYF

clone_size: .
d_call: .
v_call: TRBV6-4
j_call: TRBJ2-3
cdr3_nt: TGTGCCAGCAGCCCTTCCGGGGGCACAGATACGCAGTATTTT
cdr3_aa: CASSPSGGTDTQYF

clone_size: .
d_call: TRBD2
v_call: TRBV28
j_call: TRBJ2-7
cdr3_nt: TGTGCCAGCTACAGGGTAGCGGGAGGGTTCAACGAGCAGTACTTC
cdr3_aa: CASYRVAGGFNEQYF

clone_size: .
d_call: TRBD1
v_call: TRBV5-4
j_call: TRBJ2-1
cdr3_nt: TGTGCCAGCAGCCCTAGACAGGGTGCCTACAATGAGCAGTTCTTC
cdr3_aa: CASSPRQGAYNEQFF

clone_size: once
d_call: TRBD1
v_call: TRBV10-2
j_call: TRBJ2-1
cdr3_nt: TGCGCCAGCAGTGCGACAGGGGACACCTACAATGAGCAGTTCTTC
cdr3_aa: CASSATGDTYNEQFF

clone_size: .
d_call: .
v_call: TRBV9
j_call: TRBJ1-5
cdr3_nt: TGTGCCAGCAGCGTAAATATGGACAGCTCAAATCAGCCCCAGCATTTT
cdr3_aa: CASSVNMDSSNQPQHF